This T cell receptor beta chain was retrieved from a study of cytomegalovirus exposure and HLA in healthy donors. Germline CDR1 SSHAT, CDR2 FNYEAQ (reference sequence). V was shortened by 1 base and J by 1 base, with 11 bases between the two germline ends. This CDR3 comprises 15 residues. PCR primers comprised 60 Vbeta and 13 Jbeta primers. This table comes from immunoSEQ multiplex PCR, and its TCRdb copy is limited to in-frame clones, with some not included. The sample includes about 140,000 clones, roughly 76% of them seen just once. This sequence originates from a man aged 18 to 35 in good health and CMV-seronegative. The sequenced sample was PBMCs. J is TRBJ2-7 and V is TRBV7-7; no definite D call. The CDR3 reads CASSLGLGASYEQYF. As DNA, the CDR3 is TGTGCCAGCAGCTTAGGCCTCGGTGCTTCCTACGAGCAGTACTTC. Complete variable domain (other parts from reference TRBV7-7 and TRBJ2-7): GAGVSQSPRYKVTKRGQDVTLRCDPISSHATLYWYQQALGQGPEFLTYFNYEAQPDKSGLPSDRFSAERPEGSISTLTIQRTEQRDSAMYRCASSLGLGASYEQYFGPGTRLTVT.